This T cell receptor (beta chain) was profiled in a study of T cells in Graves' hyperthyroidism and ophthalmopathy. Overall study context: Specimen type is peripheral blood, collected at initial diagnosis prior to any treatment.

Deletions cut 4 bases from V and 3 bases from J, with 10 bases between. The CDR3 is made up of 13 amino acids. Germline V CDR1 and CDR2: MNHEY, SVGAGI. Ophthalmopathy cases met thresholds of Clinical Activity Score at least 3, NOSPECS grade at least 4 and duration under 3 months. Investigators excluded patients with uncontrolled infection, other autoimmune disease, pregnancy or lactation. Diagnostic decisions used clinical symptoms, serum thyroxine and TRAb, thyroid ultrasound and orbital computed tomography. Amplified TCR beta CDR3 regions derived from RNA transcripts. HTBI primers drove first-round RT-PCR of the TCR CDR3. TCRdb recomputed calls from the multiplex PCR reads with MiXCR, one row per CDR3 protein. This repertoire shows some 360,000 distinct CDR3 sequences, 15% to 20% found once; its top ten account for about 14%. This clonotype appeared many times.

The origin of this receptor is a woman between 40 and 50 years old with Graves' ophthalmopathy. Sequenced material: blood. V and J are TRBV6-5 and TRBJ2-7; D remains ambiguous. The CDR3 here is CASSSQADYEQYF. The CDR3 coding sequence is TGTGCCAGCAGTTCTCAGGCGGACTACGAGCAGTACTTC.